This T cell receptor beta chain emerged from a study of vaccination and CD4 T cells after COVID-19. Background on the study: The convalescent group had six males, four females, seven Caucasians, two Asians, one multiracial. General observations from the study: Relatively few convalescent patients and no early post-infection timepoints were analyzed. Spike mono-reactivity marked 304 of 307 vaccine-specific clones in convalescent patients.

The CDR3 totals 12 residues. Germline V gives CDR1 LNHDA, CDR2 SQIVND (reference sequence). V lost 5 bases and J 3 bases, leaving 6 bases between the germline ends. This clonotype is medium-sized. Its antigen is unidentified. Sequenced with the Oncomine TCR Beta short-read assay was DNA taken from cultured CD4+ T cells. The source of extracted genomic DNA was cultured CD4+ T cells. TCRdb independently ran MiXCR on the PCR reads; one entry per CDR3 protein. The table records approximately 20,000 distinct CDR3 sequences, around 23% of them present only once. The treatment is: roughly 10-day PBMC culture with coronavirus spike peptide pools or control peptides (ViraFEST assay).

The genes are TRBV19 and TRBJ2-3; no clear D gene. This sequence was found in a human donor with COVID-19. Sequenced material: cultured CD4+ T cells from blood. CDR3 nucleotides: TGTGCCAGTAGTTTTCTTACAGATACGCAGTATTTT. It is translated as CASSFLTDTQYF.